The 29 T cell receptor beta chains below come from one sample, sequenced in a study of blood T cell repertoires in COVID-19. Assay: immunoSEQ multiplex PCR; the TCRdb copy retains only in-frame clones and omits some. The table records fewer than 350,000 clones, 80% to 95% of them present only once. The sequenced material came from peripheral blood. The receptors shown here come from a woman aged 25 to 39 with COVID-19, enrolled during active disease.

The rearrangement uses TRBV30 and TRBJ1-6; 7 bases line up with TRBD1. The junction had 8 bases not matched to a gene; V was cut back by 4 bases and J by 5 bases. The V gene's germline CDR1 is GTSNPN and CDR2 SVGIG (reference sequence). This CDR3 spans 15 amino acids. The CDR3 spells CAWIPQGRNNSPLHF. CDR3 coding DNA: TGTGCCTGGATCCCACAGGGGCGGAATAATTCACCCCTCCACTTT.

The chain carries TRBV19 and TRBJ2-1; 9 positions agree with TRBD2. The junction had 12 bases not matched to a gene; V was cut back by 8 bases and J by 10 bases. Germline CDR1 and CDR2: LNHDA and SQIVND (reference sequence). The CDR3 runs 14 residues. CDR3 amino acids: CASDPGGSGREQFF. The CDR3 bases are TGTGCCAGTGACCCCGGTGGTAGCGGGAGAGAGCAGTTCTTC.

The genes are TRBV28 and TRBJ1-4; TRBD1 agrees at 9 bases. CDR1 MDHEN and CDR2 SYDVKM come from the germline V gene. The CDR3 is 15 amino acids. With V trimmed by 2 bases and J by 7 bases, 5 bases remained unmatched. The CDR3 bases are TGTGCCAGCAGTTTAGGGGACAGGGCCATTGAAAAACTGTTTTTT. It yields the protein CASSLGDRAIEKLFF.

This chain joins TRBV9 and TRBJ1-1; D remains ambiguous. With 3 bases removed from V and 3 bases from J, the gap between germline ends came to 9 bases. Germline values: CDR1 SGDLS, CDR2 YYNGEE. This CDR3 comprises 13 residues. CDR3 in amino acids: CASSGPRDTEAFF. As DNA, the CDR3 is TGTGCCAGCAGCGGGCCACGGGACACTGAAGCTTTCTTT.

V gene TRBV28 combines with J gene TRBJ1-1; D gene uncertain. Trimming cost V 6 bases and J 6 bases, with 8 bases left between them. Germline V lookup: CDR1 MDHEN, CDR2 SYDVKM. The CDR3 consists of 11 residues. CDR3 bases: TGTGCCAGCAGCCGGGTTCCTGAAGCTTTCTTT. This encodes CASSRVPEAFF.

The count of this clone is one. CDR3 region: CASSPGTGVLAKNIQYF. The DNA of the CDR3 is TGTGCCAGCTCACCGGGTACGGGAGTACTGGCCAAAAACATTCAGTACTTC. V gene TRBV18 combines with J gene TRBJ2-4; D might be TRBD2 (6 bases). This CDR3 comprises 17 residues. V gave up 3 bases and J gave up 1 base, with 16 bases separating them. Germline V gene lookup returns CDR1 KGHSH and CDR2 LQKENI.

The chain has TRBV9 and TRBJ2-1; 8 bases agree with TRBD1. The CDR3 is made up of 15 amino acids. Germline-derived CDR1 and CDR2 are SGDLS and YYNGEE. J gave up 3 bases and V 3 bases, and 5 bases lay outside the gene matches. In DNA, the CDR3 is TGTGCCAGCAGCGCTCAGGGGGCGGACTACAATGAGCAGTTCTTC. Translation: CASSAQGADYNEQFF.

The chain combines TRBV23-1 with TRBJ1-4, with D possibly being TRBD1 (5 bases). TRBV23-1 is annotated as an ORF whose role is uncertain. The length of the CDR3 is 16 residues. Trimming removed 0 bases from V and 6 bases from J, with 14 bases in between. The CDR3 loop reads CASSQSEGVMDEKLFF. The DNA of the CDR3 is TGCGCCAGCAGTCAATCGGAAGGGGTGATGGATGAAAAACTGTTTTTT.

The gene calls are TRBV25-1 and TRBJ2-5; a possible D gene is TRBD2 (7 bases). Germline loops: CDR1 MGHDK, CDR2 SYGVNS. CDR3 length: 15 residues. V lost 1 base and J 5 bases, leaving 14 bases between the germline ends. The DNA for the CDR3 is TGTGCCAGCAGTGAATGGGGGGGCCAAATTGAGACCCAGTACTTC. Translating gives CASSEWGGQIETQYF.

The V call is TRBV7-9, the J call TRBJ2-5; possible D gene TRBD1, 6 bases. V shed 5 bases and J shed 0 bases, with 10 bases lying between them. CDR1 SEHNR and CDR2 FQNEAQ come from the germline V gene (reference sequence). The CDR3 sequence is 14 residues long. The CDR3 spells CASSDDRYQETQYF. The CDR3 coding sequence is TGTGCCAGCAGCGATGACAGGTACCAAGAGACCCAGTACTTC.

This chain connects TRBV7-8 to TRBJ2-1; perhaps TRBD2 as D (5 bases). Trimming took off 5 bases at V and 8 bases at J, with 13 bases between the two ends. Germline CDR1 is SGHVS and CDR2 is FQNEAQ. CDR3 length equals 13 residues. The CDR3 bases are TGTGCCAGCAGCCCTAGCCCAGTTGATGAGCAGTTCTTC. This gives the protein CASSPSPVDEQFF.

V and J are TRBV5-6 and TRBJ2-4; 9 bases fit TRBD1. Germline CDR1 is SGHDT and CDR2 is YYEEEE. The trim removed 4 bases at V and 9 bases at J, leaving 8 bases unmatched. This CDR3 is built from 14 residues. CDR3 loop: CASSHRDRVGIQYF. CDR3 nucleotides: TGTGCCAGCAGCCACCGGGACAGGGTGGGCATTCAGTACTTC.

The rearrangement uses TRBV4-3 and TRBJ2-1, with TRBD2 identical over 10 bases. J gave up 9 bases and V 1 base, and 6 bases lay outside the gene matches. The CDR3 extends over 15 amino acids. CDR1 and CDR2 from the germline V gene are LGHNA and YSLEER. The CDR3 spells CASSQGLAGGTEQFF. The CDR3 bases are TGCGCCAGCAGCCAAGGGTTAGCGGGAGGAACTGAGCAGTTCTTC.

The chain has TRBV24-1 and TRBJ2-5; D perhaps matches TRBD1 (6 bases). Germline CDR1 reads KGHDR; CDR2 reads SFDVKD. CDR3 length: 12 residues. V was pared by 9 bases and J by 4 bases, with 11 bases between. The CDR3 loop reads CATSGQTETQYF. The DNA for the CDR3 is TGTGCCACCTCGGGACAAACAGAGACCCAGTACTTC.

A single count supports this clone. This chain uses TRBV5-1 with TRBJ2-5, with 8 bases identical to TRBD2. Germline CDR1 reads SGHRS; CDR2 reads YFSETQ. This CDR3 spans 16 amino acids. Unmatched junction bases numbered 6, after V lost 0 bases and J lost 2 bases. The CDR3 here is CASSLGGAGAQETQYF. CDR3 nucleotide sequence: TGCGCCAGCAGCTTGGGGGGAGCGGGAGCGCAAGAGACCCAGTACTTC.

This chain uses TRBV7-2 with TRBJ2-7, with 8 bases aligning to TRBD1. V lost 5 bases, J lost 2 bases, and 11 bases stayed unmatched. Looked up from germline, CDR1 is SGHTA and CDR2 is FQGNSA. CDR3 length: 16 amino acids. In nucleotides, the CDR3 is TGTGCCAGCAGCCTCCCGGGGGACAGGACTACCTACGAGCAGTACTTC. This codes for CASSLPGDRTTYEQYF.

The chain is built from TRBV3-1 (or the pseudogene TRBV3-2) and TRBJ1-1; 9 positions agree with TRBD1. V shed 0 bases and J 5 bases; nucleotides not matched to a gene: 4. Germline lookup yields CDR1 LGHDT and CDR2 YNNKEL (reference sequence). The CDR3 runs to 15 residues. CDR3 in DNA: TGTGCCAGCAGCCAAGAGGGGACAGGGAAAACTGAAGCTTTCTTT. Translated: CASSQEGTGKTEAFF.

The chain uses TRBV5-6 and TRBJ2-3, with 7 bases aligning to TRBD1. The J segment lost 6 bases and the V segment lost 4 bases, leaving 8 bases of the junction unmatched. Germline CDR1 reads SGHDT; CDR2 reads YYEEEE. This CDR3 has 14 residues. CDR3 bases: TGTGCCAGCAGCATGGGACAGCCAGGGGATACGCAGTATTTT. It translates to CASSMGQPGDTQYF.

The rearrangement links TRBV7-8 to TRBJ1-5, with unresolved D. Deletions cut 2 bases from V and 4 bases from J, with 6 bases between. This CDR3 has 13 amino acids. The germline V gene encodes CDR1 SGHVS and CDR2 FQNEAQ. The CDR3 protein is CASSLSGNQPQHF. CDR3 nucleotides: TGTGCCAGCAGCTTATCGGGTAATCAGCCCCAGCATTTT.

The genes are TRBV4-1 and TRBJ1-6, with 9 positions matching TRBD1. After removal of 1 base from V and 10 bases from J, the junction contained 8 bases not matched to a gene. In germline, CDR1 is MGHRA, CDR2 YSYEKL. This CDR3 is 16 amino acids long. Here the CDR3 reads CASSQGPGQGISPLHF. The CDR3 DNA is TGCGCCAGCAGCCAAGGCCCGGGACAGGGTATATCACCCCTCCACTTT.

The V call is TRBV18, the J call TRBJ1-4; TRBD1 aligns across 7 bases. The J segment lost 5 bases and the V segment lost 3 bases, leaving 6 bases of the junction unmatched. From germline, CDR1 is KGHSH and CDR2 LQKENI. This CDR3 is 15 amino acids long. This chain's CDR3 is CASSPTRGLNEKLFF. The CDR3 DNA sequence: TGTGCCAGCTCACCTACGAGGGGGCTGAATGAAAAACTGTTTTTT.

CDR3 region: CASSLTGTGNDYTF. The CDR3 nucleotides read TGTGCCAGCAGTTTAACCGGGACAGGGAACGACTACACCTTC. The J gene is TRBJ1-2, the V gene TRBV6-5; 9 bases map to TRBD1. The CDR3 contains 14 residues. Germline CDR1 reads MNHEY; CDR2 reads SVGAGI. Germline trimming cut 4 bases from V and 10 bases from J; bases unmatched to any gene: 10.

The gene calls are TRBV28 and TRBJ2-2; D remains unclear. Between the trimmed V and J ends, which lost 6 bases and 4 bases, there was a span of 6 bases. The CDR3 spans 12 residues. The germline V gene has CDR1 MDHEN and CDR2 SYDVKM. The CDR3 sequence is CASSTFTGELFF. In DNA, the CDR3 is TGTGCCAGCAGCACATTCACCGGGGAGCTGTTTTTT.

This sequence joins TRBV6-5 and TRBJ1-1; D perhaps matches TRBD1 (5 bases). Germline V gene sequence: CDR1 MNHEY, CDR2 SVGAGI. CDR3 length: 14 amino acids. The V end was cut by 7 bases, the J end by 1 base, with 13 bases between. DNA for the CDR3: TGTGCCAGCACCGCGGGGCGGAAGAACACTGAAGCTTTCTTT. Translation: CASTAGRKNTEAFF.

J is TRBJ1-6 and V is TRBV6-4, with 9 bases fitting TRBD1. The V gene end was trimmed by 0 bases and the J gene end by 9 bases; junction bases not matched to a gene: 0. This CDR3 contains 14 residues. Germline CDR1 MRHNA, CDR2 SNTAGT. In nucleotides, the CDR3 is TGTGCCAGCAGTGACTCGACAGGGGGTTCACCCCTCCACTTT. Its translation: CASSDSTGGSPLHF.

J is TRBJ2-1 and V is TRBV3-1 (or the pseudogene TRBV3-2); tentative D call: TRBD2 (6 bases). This CDR3 is built from 14 residues. Germline-derived CDR1 and CDR2 are LGHDT and YNNKEL (reference sequence). Trimming stripped 4 bases from V and 10 bases from J, with 17 bases between. The CDR3 DNA follows: TGTGCCAGCAGCCTTACCGGGGCCGGAGGGGAGCAGTTCTTC. This sequence encodes CASSLTGAGGEQFF.

This rearrangement joins TRBV7-6 to TRBJ2-3, with 7 bases identical to TRBD2. V was pared by 5 bases and J by 1 base, with 3 bases of the junction left unmatched. This CDR3 contains 14 residues. The germline V gene has CDR1 SGHVS and CDR2 FNYEAQ. The DNA of the CDR3 is TGTGCCAGCAGCCATCGGGGGGGCACAGATACGCAGTATTTT. As protein: CASSHRGGTDTQYF.

This chain uses TRBV3-1 (or the pseudogene TRBV3-2) with TRBJ2-5, with D perhaps matching TRBD2 (5 bases). With 10 bases removed from V and 2 bases from J, the gap between germline ends came to 17 bases. Germline loops: CDR1 LGHDT, CDR2 YNNKEL (reference sequence). The CDR3 extends over 14 amino acids. CDR3 amino acids: CATTDGRVQETQYF. DNA for the CDR3: TGTGCCACGACGGATGGGCGGGTACAAGAGACCCAGTACTTC.

This chain connects TRBV5-6 to TRBJ1-2; no definite D call. With 6 bases removed from V and 1 base from J, the gap between germline ends came to 16 bases. Germline CDR1 SGHDT, CDR2 YYEEEE. The CDR3 covers 15 residues. The CDR3 coding sequence is TGTGCCAGCATTCTACTCGGGGAGGATAACTATGGCTACACCTTC. Translating it yields CASILLGEDNYGYTF.